Below, 32 T cell receptor beta chains from the same sample are listed, as sequenced in a study of shared clonotypes between healthy human individuals. Method: immunoSEQ multiplex PCR; TCRdb's copy keeps in-frame clones and lacks some. The sample has about 470,000 clones, around 75% seen once; the top ten hold around 14%. Sequenced sample: PBMCs. Receptors originate from a woman between 40 and 55 years old in good health. Some clones in this sample may be carry-over from other donors' samples.

CDR3 DNA sequence: TGTGCCATCAGTGAGGGGACTAGCGGTACCCAAGAGACCCAGTACTTC. It translates to CAISEGTSGTQETQYF. The chain links TRBV10-3 to TRBJ2-5, with 11 bases lining up with TRBD2. The germline CDR1 and CDR2 sequences are ENHRY and SYGVKD. The CDR3 sequence is 16 residues long. V lost 2 bases to trimming and J lost 1 base; unmatched junction nucleotides: 3.

V and J are TRBV9 and TRBJ2-1; D remains unclear. The CDR3 is made up of 15 amino acids. CDR1 and CDR2 from the germline V gene are SGDLS and YYNGEE. V was shortened by 0 bases and J by 4 bases, with 11 bases between the two germline ends. The CDR3 sequence is CASSVGNSFYNEQFF. For the CDR3, the DNA is TGTGCCAGCAGCGTAGGCAATAGCTTTTACAATGAGCAGTTCTTC.

The chain employs TRBV2 and TRBJ2-1, with TRBD2 matching 12 bases. V lost 4 bases to trimming and J lost 10 bases; unmatched junction nucleotides: 23. In germline, CDR1 is SNHLY, CDR2 FYNNEI. This CDR3 is 20 amino acids long. This chain's CDR3 is CASSGGVTSGGSQVRVEQFF. The CDR3 nucleotides are TGTGCCAGCAGTGGCGGGGTGACTAGCGGGGGTTCCCAGGTCCGGGTCGAGCAGTTCTTC.

This chain links TRBV7-8 with TRBJ2-3; 10 bases agree with TRBD2. The germline gives CDR1 SGHVS, CDR2 FQNEAQ. This CDR3 region has 15 residues. V was pared by 6 bases and J by 5 bases, with 8 bases of the junction left unmatched. CDR3 loop: CASSHSGRARDTQYF. CDR3 DNA sequence: TGTGCCAGCAGTCACAGCGGGAGGGCTAGAGATACGCAGTATTTT.

This chain links TRBV7-2 with TRBJ2-3; 11 positions match TRBD1. Per germline, CDR1 SGHTA and CDR2 FQGNSA. This CDR3 has 16 amino acids. The V segment lost 5 bases and the J segment 3 bases; nucleotides outside the gene matches: 7. The DNA of the CDR3 is TGTGCCAGCAGCCCCCGGACAGGGGGCAGGACAGATACGCAGTATTTT. Protein product: CASSPRTGGRTDTQYF.

The V gene is TRBV27, the J gene TRBJ2-3; D might be TRBD2 (5 bases). The V end was cut by 0 bases, the J end by 1 base, with 5 bases between. CDR1 and CDR2 from the germline V gene are MNHEY and SMNVEV (reference sequence). CDR3 length: 14 amino acids. The CDR3 spells CASSLSAGTDTQYF. In DNA form, the CDR3 reads TGTGCCAGCAGTTTATCAGCGGGCACAGATACGCAGTATTTT.

V usage is TRBV18 and J usage is TRBJ2-7; 14 nucleotides align to TRBD2. Trimming removed 0 bases from V and 2 bases from J; junction bases left unmatched: 6. The CDR3 covers 18 residues. From germline, CDR1 is KGHSH and CDR2 LQKENI. Here the CDR3 reads CASSPPGLAGVLAYEQYF. CDR3 sequence (DNA): TGTGCCAGCTCACCACCGGGACTAGCGGGAGTGTTAGCCTACGAGCAGTACTTC.

The chain uses TRBV18 and TRBJ1-2; D gene unclear. This CDR3 contains 14 residues. From germline, CDR1 is KGHSH and CDR2 LQKENI. The V and J ends lost 0 bases and 1 base respectively, with 6 bases between them. CDR3 sequence (DNA): TGTGCCAGCTCACCACCGGAGAATAACTATGGCTACACCTTC. Protein sequence: CASSPPENNYGYTF.

The chain links TRBV2 to TRBJ2-3; D ambiguous. Per the germline V gene, CDR1 is SNHLY and CDR2 is FYNNEI. The V and J ends lost 1 base and 5 bases respectively, with 7 bases between them. The CDR3 runs 13 residues. The CDR3 here is CASSEGRGDTQYF. The CDR3 DNA reads as TGTGCCAGCAGTGAAGGACGAGGAGATACGCAGTATTTT. Full variable domain (missing parts from reference TRBV2 and TRBJ2-3): EPEVTQTPSHQVTQMGQEVILRCVPISNHLYFYWYRQILGQKVEFLVSFYNNEISEKSEIFDDQFSVERPDGSNFTLKIRSTKLEDSAMYFCASSEGRGDTQYFGPGTRLTVL.

Only a few counts were recorded for this clone. Written as DNA, the CDR3 is TGTGCCAGTTGCCCCACAGGGGATCTATCTAATGAAAAACTGTTTTTT. Residues: CASCPTGDLSNEKLFF. The chain joins TRBV28 to TRBJ1-4, with 7 bases fitting TRBD1. CDR3 size: 16 residues. The V gene's germline CDR1 is MDHEN and CDR2 SYDVKM. With V trimmed by 9 bases and J by 3 bases, 13 bases remained unmatched.

The chain carries TRBV5-1 and TRBJ2-5; the match to TRBD2 covers 8 bases. The ends lost 4 bases at V and 4 bases at J; junction bases unmatched: 3. Germline CDR1 is SGHRS and CDR2 is YFSETQ. The CDR3 consists of 13 residues. The CDR3 spells CASSPGGGETQYF. Written as DNA, the CDR3 is TGCGCCAGCAGCCCCGGGGGGGGAGAGACCCAGTACTTC.

V gene TRBV7-9 combines with J gene TRBJ2-2; TRBD1 matches 10 bases. The CDR3 is 17 amino acids. CDR1 and CDR2 from the germline V gene are SEHNR and FQNEAQ (reference sequence). With 5 bases clipped from V and 4 bases from J, the junction kept 10 bases outside the gene matches. The CDR3 region has the DNA TGTGCCAGCAGCCAGATCGCCGGGACAGGGGTCACCGGGGAGCTGTTTTTT. This gives the protein CASSQIAGTGVTGELFF.

The genes are TRBV10-1 and TRBJ2-7; D is undetermined. Looked up from germline, CDR1 is WNHNN and CDR2 is SYGVQD (reference sequence). The CDR3 consists of 13 residues. V was clipped by 5 bases and J by 0 bases, with 8 bases between them. The CDR3 loop reads CASSSSNSYEQYF. CDR3 bases: TGCGCCAGCAGTTCAAGCAACTCCTACGAGCAGTACTTC.

This clone was recorded at least ten times. Different DNA sequences within this sample yield the same CDR3. J is TRBJ1-2 and V is TRBV18; D gene unclear. This CDR3 is built from 12 residues. V was clipped by 4 bases and J by 2 bases, with 5 bases between them. Germline CDR1 is KGHSH and CDR2 is LQKENI. The CDR3 is CASSLDNYGYTF. CDR3 nucleotide sequence: TGTGCCAGCTCACTAGACAACTATGGCTACACCTTC. Complete variable domain (other parts from reference TRBV18 and TRBJ1-2): NAGVMQNPRHLVRRRGQEARLRCSPMKGHSHVYWYRQLPEEGLKFMVYLQKENIIDESGMPKERFSAEFPKEGPSILRIQQVVRGDSAAYFCASSLDNYGYTFGSGTRLTVV.

The V gene is TRBV7-9, the J gene TRBJ2-3; 9 bases are a match to TRBD1. CDR1 and CDR2 from the germline V gene are SEHNR and FQNEAQ (reference sequence). CDR3 size: 17 residues. V lost 5 bases to trimming and J lost 5 bases; unmatched junction nucleotides: 14. The CDR3 here is CASSQPPGQGKLDTQYF. The CDR3 region has the DNA TGTGCCAGCAGCCAACCTCCGGGACAGGGAAAACTAGATACGCAGTATTTT.

This clone came up a few times. The chain carries TRBV28 and TRBJ1-1; tentatively, D is TRBD1 (6 bases). Germline V lookup: CDR1 MDHEN, CDR2 SYDVKM. The CDR3 has 12 residues. The V end was cut by 10 bases, the J end by 4 bases, with 13 bases between. The CDR3 DNA reads TGTGCCATTTCCAGGGGTCTCACTGAAGCTTTCTTT. As protein: CAISRGLTEAFF.

This sequence joins TRBV10-2 and TRBJ2-5; D tentatively fits TRBD1 or TRBD2 (5 bases each). CDR1 WSHSY and CDR2 SAAADI come from the germline V gene. The CDR3 length is 15 residues. Trimming removed 7 bases at V and 2 bases at J, with 17 bases between. In nucleotides, the CDR3 is TGCGCCAGCAAGGCTCTCGGGGCGCAACAAGAGACCCAGTACTTC. As protein: CASKALGAQQETQYF.

V and J are TRBV11-2 and TRBJ1-2; D ambiguous. Trimming pared 5 bases from V and 3 bases from J, leaving 13 bases between. This CDR3 has 14 amino acids. Germline V lookup: CDR1 SGHAT, CDR2 FQNNGV. The CDR3 loop is CASSPHAGYYGYTF. The DNA for the CDR3 is TGTGCCAGCAGCCCCCATGCGGGATACTATGGCTACACCTTC.

This chain uses TRBV7-2 with TRBJ1-2; tentatively, D is TRBD1 (6 bases). Trimming took off 8 bases at V and 6 bases at J, with 16 bases between the two ends. The germline gives CDR1 SGHTA, CDR2 FQGNSA. The CDR3 sequence is 13 residues long. The CDR3 bases are TGTGCCAGCCCTCCGCAGGGGCAGGATGGCTACACCTTC. Translation: CASPPQGQDGYTF. The whole variable domain, remainder taken from reference TRBV7-2 and TRBJ1-2, is GAGVSQSPSNKVTEKGKDVELRCDPISGHTALYWYRQSLGQGLEFLIYFQGNSAPDKSGLPSDRFSAERTGGSVSTLTIQRTQQEDSAVYLCASPPQGQDGYTFGSGTRLTVV.

J is TRBJ1-2 and V is TRBV27, with D unresolved. Germline V gene lookup returns CDR1 MNHEY and CDR2 SMNVEV (reference sequence). CDR3 length: 11 amino acids. Trimming removed 4 bases at V and 7 bases at J, with 7 bases between. The DNA of the CDR3 is TGTGCCAGCAGTTCAGGACTTGGCTACACCTTC. This sequence encodes CASSSGLGYTF.

With regard to this clone: The identical CDR3 is also encoded by other nucleotide sequences in the sample. The chain couples TRBV18 to TRBJ1-1; D is uncertain. Germline CDR1 is KGHSH and CDR2 is LQKENI. The CDR3 loop spans 11 amino acids. The V gene lost 3 bases and the J gene lost 5 bases, with 4 bases spanning the gap. The CDR3 DNA reads as TGTGCCAGCTCACCGGGGACTGAAGCTTTCTTT. Its translation is CASSPGTEAFF.

Comment on this clone: A far larger clone is off by one base, so a read error is likely. The rearrangement links TRBV6-6 to TRBJ1-5, with 8 nucleotides matching TRBD1. The germline V gene encodes CDR1 MNHNY and CDR2 SVGAGI (reference sequence). With 6 bases clipped from V and 3 bases from J, the junction kept 4 bases outside the gene matches. The CDR3 totals 14 residues. The chain's CDR3 is CASSPGQANQPQHF. CDR3 sequence (DNA): TGTGCCAGCAGCCCGGGACAGGCCAATCAGCCCCAGCATTTT.

This chain connects TRBV21-1 to TRBJ2-7; the tabulated D call, TRBD2, remains unverified against the DNA. TRBV21-1 represents a pseudogene. The CDR3 covers 18 residues. CDR3 sequence (DNA): TGTGCCAGCAGCAAGGTTATGGCTAGTGCGATTCCCTCCTACGAGCAGTACTTC. It is translated as CASSKVMASAIPSYEQYF.

The chain recombines TRBV5-4 with TRBJ2-2; 7 bases fit TRBD2. CDR3 size: 16 residues. CDR1 and CDR2 from the germline V gene are SGHNT and YYREEE (reference sequence). V lost 5 bases, J lost 3 bases, and 10 bases stayed unmatched. The CDR3 DNA reads TGTGCCAGCAGTCCCCTACGCGGGAGCGACACCGGGGAGCTGTTTTTT. This translates into CASSPLRGSDTGELFF.

J is TRBJ2-5 and V is TRBV10-3; 11 bases map to TRBD2. Per germline, CDR1 ENHRY and CDR2 SYGVKD. Losses at the gene ends were 2 bases for V and 3 bases for J; bases not matched to a gene: 8. The CDR3 loop spans 17 amino acids. As DNA, the CDR3 is TGTGCCATCAGTGAGCAAGCTAGCGGGAGGAGGAAAGAGACCCAGTACTTC. Protein sequence: CAISEQASGRRKETQYF.

The V and J genes are TRBV5-1 and TRBJ2-1; D is unresolved. The V and J ends lost 1 base and 7 bases respectively, with 15 bases between them. CDR3 length: 15 amino acids. The germline V gene encodes CDR1 SGHRS and CDR2 YFSETQ. In DNA, the CDR3 is TGCGCCAGCAGCTTGCGGGCCTCCGCCGAAAATGAGCAGTTCTTC. Its translation: CASSLRASAENEQFF.

Comment on this clone: Within the sample, other DNA sequences also encode this same CDR3. V usage is TRBV14 and J usage is TRBJ1-2; D not resolved. The CDR3 runs to 12 residues. V was shortened by 1 base and J by 3 bases, with 3 bases between the two germline ends. Germline V gene sequence: CDR1 SGHDN, CDR2 FVKESK. CDR3 bases: TGTGCCAGCAGCCAAGGTCACTATGGCTACACCTTC. Amino acid sequence: CASSQGHYGYTF.

This chain joins TRBV15 and TRBJ2-5; possibly TRBD1 or TRBD2 for D (6 bases each). The J call is doubtful: the DNA matches TRBJ2-7 better. This CDR3 region has 16 residues. Germline CDR1 reads LNHNV; CDR2 reads YYDKDF (reference sequence). The CDR3 coding sequence is TGTGCCACCAGCAGAGCGGGGGCCGTTAGCTCCTACGAGCAGTACTTC. Translating it yields CATSRAGAVSSYEQYF.

The chain recombines TRBV5-1 with TRBJ2-1; D is unresolved. This CDR3 comprises 13 residues. V was pared by 1 base and J by 3 bases, with 5 bases between. Germline CDR1 reads SGHRS; CDR2 reads YFSETQ. The CDR3, as DNA: TGCGCCAGCAGCTTGATTCACTACAATGAGCAGTTCTTC. Its protein product is CASSLIHYNEQFF. The full variable domain, in which reference TRBV5-1 and TRBJ2-1 provide the parts outside the CDR3, is KAGVTQTPRYLIKTRGQQVTLSCSPISGHRSVSWYQQTPGQGLQFLFEYFSETQRNKGNFPGRFSGRQFSNSRSEMNVSTLELGDSALYLCASSLIHYNEQFFGPGTRLTVL.

The chain employs TRBV4-1 and TRBJ1-2; D remains unclear. The CDR3 sequence is 14 residues long. Germline V lookup: CDR1 MGHRA, CDR2 YSYEKL. V dropped 4 bases and J dropped 2 bases, with 11 bases sitting between them. For the CDR3, the DNA is TGCGCCAGCAGCCTACATGGAGTCAACTATGGCTACACCTTC. As protein: CASSLHGVNYGYTF.

The chain carries TRBV5-8 and TRBJ2-7; TRBD1 might be the D (7 bases). CDR1 and CDR2 (germline): SGHTS, YDEGEE. There are 13 residues in the CDR3. Trimming removed 4 bases at V and 4 bases at J, with 12 bases between. CDR3 loop: CASSMTGTYEQYF. CDR3 DNA sequence: TGTGCCAGCAGCATGACAGGGACTTACGAGCAGTACTTC.

CDR3 sequence: CSVEIWGETQYF. CDR3 in DNA: TGCAGCGTTGAAATCTGGGGAGAGACCCAGTACTTC. The chain links TRBV29-1 to TRBJ2-5; D call uncertain. V was shortened by 2 bases and J by 4 bases, with 8 bases between the two germline ends. The CDR3 covers 12 residues. CDR1 is SQVTM, CDR2 ANQGSEA, per germline.